The source of this TCR beta chain is a study of OX40 agonist ivuxolimab in advanced cancers. Trimming took off 2 bases at V and 1 base at J, with 6 bases between the two ends. The CDR3 is made up of 15 amino acids. In germline, CDR1 is MDHEN, CDR2 SYDVKM. TCRdb's copy holds only in-frame clones and misses some; the assay was immunoSEQ multiplex PCR. The data hold 35,000 to 50,000 clones, with 85% to 90% observed a single time. V is TRBV28 and J is TRBJ2-6; no firm D call. This clonotype was sampled from an adult with an advanced solid tumor such as melanoma, head and neck, liver or kidney cancer. Sequencing used CD4+ or CD8+ T cells sorted from blood, obtained in a trial of the OX40 agonist ivuxolimab. CDR3 sequence (DNA): TGTGCCAGCAGTTTAATAAGTTCTGGGGCCAACGTCCTGACTTTC. Translation: CASSLISSGANVLTF.